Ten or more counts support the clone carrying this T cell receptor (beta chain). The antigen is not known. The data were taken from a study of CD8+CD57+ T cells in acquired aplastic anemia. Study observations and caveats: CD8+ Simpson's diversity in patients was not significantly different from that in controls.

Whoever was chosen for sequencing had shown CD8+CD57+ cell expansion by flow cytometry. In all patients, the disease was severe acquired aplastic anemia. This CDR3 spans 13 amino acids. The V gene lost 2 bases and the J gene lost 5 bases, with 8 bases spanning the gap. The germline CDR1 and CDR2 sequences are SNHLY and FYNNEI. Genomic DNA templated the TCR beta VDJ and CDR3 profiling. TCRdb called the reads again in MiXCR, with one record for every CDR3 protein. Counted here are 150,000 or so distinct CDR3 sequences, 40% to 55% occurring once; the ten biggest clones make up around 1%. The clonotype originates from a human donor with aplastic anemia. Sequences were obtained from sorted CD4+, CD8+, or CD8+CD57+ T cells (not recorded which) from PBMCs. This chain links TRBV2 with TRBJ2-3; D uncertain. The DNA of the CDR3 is TGTGCCAGCAGTGAAAGGGCAGGAGATACGCAGTATTTT. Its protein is CASSERAGDTQYF.